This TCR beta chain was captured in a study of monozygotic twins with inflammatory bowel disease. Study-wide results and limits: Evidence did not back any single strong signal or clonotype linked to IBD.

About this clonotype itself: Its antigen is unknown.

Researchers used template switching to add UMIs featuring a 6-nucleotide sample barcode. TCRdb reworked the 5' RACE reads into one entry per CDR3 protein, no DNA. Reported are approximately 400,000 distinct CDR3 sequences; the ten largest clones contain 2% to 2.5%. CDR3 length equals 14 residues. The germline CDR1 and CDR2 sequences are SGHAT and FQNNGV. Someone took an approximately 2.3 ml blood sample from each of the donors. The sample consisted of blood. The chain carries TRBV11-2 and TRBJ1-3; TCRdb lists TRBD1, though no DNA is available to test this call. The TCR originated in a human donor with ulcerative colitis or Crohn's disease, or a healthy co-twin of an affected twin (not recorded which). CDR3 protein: CASIGQGSGNTIYF.